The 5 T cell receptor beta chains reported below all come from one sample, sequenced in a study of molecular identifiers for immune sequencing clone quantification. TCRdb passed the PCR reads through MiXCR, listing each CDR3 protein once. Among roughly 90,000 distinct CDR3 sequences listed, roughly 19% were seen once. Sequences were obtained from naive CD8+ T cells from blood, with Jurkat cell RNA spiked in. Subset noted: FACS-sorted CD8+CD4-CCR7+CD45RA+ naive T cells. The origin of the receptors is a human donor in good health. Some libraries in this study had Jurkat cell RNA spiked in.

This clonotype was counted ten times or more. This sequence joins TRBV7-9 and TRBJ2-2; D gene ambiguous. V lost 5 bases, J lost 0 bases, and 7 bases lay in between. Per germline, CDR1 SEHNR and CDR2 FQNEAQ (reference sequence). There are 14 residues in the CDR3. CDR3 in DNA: TGTGCCAGCAGCCCTCCACCGAACACCGGGGAGCTGTTTTTT. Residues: CASSPPPNTGELFF.

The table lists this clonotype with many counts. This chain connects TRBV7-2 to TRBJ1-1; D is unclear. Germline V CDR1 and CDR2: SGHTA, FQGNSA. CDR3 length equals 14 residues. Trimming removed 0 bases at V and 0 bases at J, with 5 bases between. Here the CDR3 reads CASSLAPLNTEAFF. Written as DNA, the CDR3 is TGTGCCAGCAGCTTAGCGCCGTTGAACACTGAAGCTTTCTTT.

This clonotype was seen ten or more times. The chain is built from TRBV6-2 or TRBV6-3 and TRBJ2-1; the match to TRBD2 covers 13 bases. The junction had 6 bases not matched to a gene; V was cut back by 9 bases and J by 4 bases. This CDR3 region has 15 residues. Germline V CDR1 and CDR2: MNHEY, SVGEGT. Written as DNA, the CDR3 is TGTGCCAGTCGGACTAGCGGGAGTGTGTACAATGAGCAGTTCTTC. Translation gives CASRTSGSVYNEQFF.

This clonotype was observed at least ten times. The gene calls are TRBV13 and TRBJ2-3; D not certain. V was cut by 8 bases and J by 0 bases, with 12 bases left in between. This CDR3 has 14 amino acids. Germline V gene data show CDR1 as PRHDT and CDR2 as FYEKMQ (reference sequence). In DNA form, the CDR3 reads TGTGCCAGCCAGGAGTCGCCAAGCACAGATACGCAGTATTTT. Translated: CASQESPSTDTQYF. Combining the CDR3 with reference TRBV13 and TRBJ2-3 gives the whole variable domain AAGVIQSPRHLIKEKRETATLKCYPIPRHDTVYWYQQGPGQDPQFLISFYEKMQSDKGSIPDRFSAQQFSDYHSELNMSSLELGDSALYFCASQESPSTDTQYFGPGTRLTVL.

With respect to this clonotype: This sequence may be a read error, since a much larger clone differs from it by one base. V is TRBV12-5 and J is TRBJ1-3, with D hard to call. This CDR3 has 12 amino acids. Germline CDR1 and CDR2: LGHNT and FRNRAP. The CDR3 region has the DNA TGTGCTAGTGCCTTCTCTGGAAACACCATAGATTTT. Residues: CASAFSGNTIDF.